The clone carrying this T cell receptor beta chain was observed a few times. Its antigen remains unidentified. Germline CDR1 is DFQATT and CDR2 is SNEGSKA (reference sequence). The CDR3 runs to 13 residues. Trimming shortened V by 6 bases and J by 2 bases, and 13 bases separated the two germline ends. These data are taken from a study of T cells in Graves' hyperthyroidism and ophthalmopathy. Findings and limits, study-wide: Most clonotypes that expanded in the thyroid above 0.001 also showed up in blood.

Patients aged 18 to 65 had newly diagnosed hyperthyroidism lasting under 2 months. Uncontrolled infection, other autoimmune disease, pregnancy or lactation barred patients from enrollment. Orbital computed tomography and thyroid ultrasound, together with serum TRAb and thyroxine and clinical symptoms, were used for diagnoses. Template material for amplifying TCR beta CDR3 regions consisted of RNA transcripts. The HTBI set primed first-round TCR CDR3 RT-PCR. A single record per CDR3 protein comes from TCRdb applying MiXCR to the multiplex PCR reads. This sample has hundreds of thousands of distinct CDR3 sequences, with approximately 14% found just once.

Sample: blood. V gene TRBV20-1 combines with J gene TRBJ2-5; maybe TRBD1 (5 bases). The TCR originated in a woman in her late teens or twenties with Graves' hyperthyroidism. This CDR3 is CSADNLGQETQYF. The DNA of the CDR3 is TGCAGTGCGGACAATCTGGGGCAAGAGACCCAGTACTTC.